Sequencing of this T cell receptor (beta chain) was carried out in a study of T-cell reconstitution after alpha-beta-depleted transplantation in children. Per the germline V gene, CDR1 is SGHRS and CDR2 is YFSETQ. This CDR3 is 15 amino acids long. V lost 4 bases and J 4 bases, leaving 17 bases between the germline ends. This sample's TCRbeta library carried unique molecular identifier barcodes. Via MiXCR, TCRdb re-called the PCR reads, giving one row per CDR3 protein. Among hundreds of thousands of distinct CDR3 sequences listed, approximately 13% were seen once. Study-wide results and limits: In patients about two months after transplant, alpha-beta T cells reportedly arose from several hundred expanded graft clones. From newly produced T cells came most of the T-cell counts and diversity one year after transplant. From surviving recipient T cells and thymic progenitors came the high day-60 TCRbeta diversity observed in some patients.

This clonotype has a handful of counts. Antigen specificity is unknown. This chain connects TRBV5-1 to TRBJ2-5; weak D call: TRBD2 (8 bases). The specimen comprised PBMCs, mostly from graft donor cells, sampled 360 days after TCRalphabeta/CD19-depleted stem cell transplant. The TCR was taken from a male patient younger than 18 who had a stem cell transplant for acute myeloid leukemia, so the T cells may come from the graft donor. The CDR3 spells CASSLGTAGVETQYF. CDR3 in DNA: TGCGCCAGCAGCCTCGGGACAGCGGGAGTAGAGACCCAGTACTTC.